The 12 T cell receptor beta chains given below trace back to one sample, sequenced in a study of regulatory T cells in long-lasting Graves disease. As to time point: newly diagnosed GD, antithyroid drugs for less than 3 months. Generation of the TCR library employed RNA extracted from PBMCs. The TCR beta library used iRepertoire HTBI primers with Arm-PCR amplification of CDR3. TCRdb processed the multiplex PCR reads anew with MiXCR; each CDR3 protein has one entry. The sample carries roughly 420,000 distinct CDR3 sequences, roughly 16% recorded once. The sequencing used peripheral blood mononuclear cells (PBMCs), collected at new diagnosis, from a patient treated with antithyroid drugs. The receptors stem from a female donor with Graves disease.

This chain joins TRBV5-1 and TRBJ2-7, with D tentatively TRBD1 (6 bases). Per germline, CDR1 SGHRS and CDR2 YFSETQ. The CDR3 loop spans 16 amino acids. V was clipped by 6 bases and J by 1 base, with 20 bases between them. CDR3 sequence (DNA): TGCGCCAGCAAACGACAAGCCGGGACAAGGTCCTACGAGCAGTACTTC. It is translated as CASKRQAGTRSYEQYF.

This clonotype was seen at least ten times. The chain combines TRBV6-2 or TRBV6-3 with TRBJ2-1; tentative D call: TRBD2 (5 bases). Trimming stripped 3 bases from V and 1 base from J, with 13 bases between. CDR1 and CDR2 from the germline V gene are MNHEY and SVGEGT. The CDR3 runs 16 residues. The CDR3 reads CASSYRTSGSYNEQFF. Here the CDR3 DNA reads TGTGCCAGCAGTTATCGGACGAGCGGTTCCTACAATGAGCAGTTCTTC.

This clonotype was observed at least ten times. The rearrangement joins TRBV12-3 or TRBV12-4 to TRBJ1-1, with 7 bases matching TRBD1. J gave up 0 bases and V 6 bases, and 10 bases lay outside the gene matches. There are 16 residues in the CDR3. The CDR3 loop reads CASSPGGQALNTEAFF. The DNA for the CDR3 is TGTGCCAGCAGCCCCGGTGGACAGGCGCTGAACACTGAAGCTTTCTTT.

In its sample, this clonotype was seen many times. The chain recombines TRBV20-1 with TRBJ1-6; no reliable D call. Germline V CDR1 and CDR2: DFQATT, SNEGSKA (reference sequence). The germline V and J ends were trimmed by 0 bases and 5 bases, with 11 bases remaining between them. The CDR3 has 15 residues. The DNA of the CDR3 is TGCAGTGCTAGAGATAAGAGTTGGGATAATTCACCCCTCCACTTT. Encoded protein: CSARDKSWDNSPLHF.

This clonotype was counted a few times. This may come from a read error, since a much larger clone is one base off. The J gene is TRBJ1-4, the V gene TRBV5-6; D is unclear. CDR1 is SGHDT, CDR2 YYEEEE, per germline. The CDR3 is 16 amino acids. The CDR3 DNA is TGTGTCAGCAGCTACGGTCTGTGGTACGAAAATGAAAAACTGTTTTTT. Translated, it gives CVSSYGLWYENEKLFF.

Remarks on this clonotype: A much larger clone is a single base away; this may be a read error. CDR3 loop: CTSRIDGNTEAFF. The DNA of the CDR3 is TGTACCAGCAGAATAGACGGGAACACTGAAGCTTTCTTT. The chain uses TRBV6-2 or TRBV6-3 and TRBJ1-1; no reliable D call. Germline-derived CDR1 and CDR2 are MNHEY and SVGEGT. The CDR3 loop spans 13 amino acids.

This clonotype has just a few counts. The chain is built from TRBV19 and TRBJ2-1; perhaps D is TRBD1 or TRBD2 (7 bases each). Germline V gene lookup returns CDR1 LNHDA and CDR2 SQIVND (reference sequence). This CDR3 is 14 amino acids long. V was clipped by 8 bases and J by 9 bases, with 20 bases between them. The CDR3 sequence is CASQQGRGRSEQFF. DNA of the CDR3: TGTGCCAGTCAACAGGGGCGGGGGCGGAGTGAGCAGTTCTTC.

This clonotype was found many times. The rearrangement uses TRBV7-9 and TRBJ1-6, with 9 bases identical to TRBD1. Germline-derived CDR1 and CDR2 are SEHNR and FQNEAQ (reference sequence). This CDR3 comprises 16 residues. The V segment lost 5 bases and the J segment 6 bases; nucleotides outside the gene matches: 8. The CDR3 loop reads CASSRSGQGLNSPLHF. In nucleotides, the CDR3 is TGTGCCAGCAGCCGTAGCGGACAGGGGCTTAATTCACCCCTCCACTTT.

This clonotype appeared many times. V is TRBV6-1 and J is TRBJ2-2; weak D call: TRBD1 (5 bases). The CDR3 runs to 14 residues. The V end lost 5 bases, the J end lost 7 bases, and 14 bases lay between the germline ends. Germline loops: CDR1 MNHNS, CDR2 SASEGT. CDR3 bases: TGTGCCAGCAGTAGCAACCCGACAGTCGGGGAGCTGTTTTTT. Translated, it gives CASSSNPTVGELFF.

This clonotype was seen ten or more times. The chain couples TRBV18 to TRBJ2-4, with 7 bases matching TRBD1. The CDR3 consists of 14 residues. The germline V gene has CDR1 KGHSH and CDR2 LQKENI. Trimming removed 6 bases from V and 5 bases from J; junction bases left unmatched: 7. CDR3 loop: CASSRQGTQNIQYF. The CDR3 region has the DNA TGTGCCAGCTCGCGACAGGGCACACAAAACATTCAGTACTTC.

V and J are TRBV15 and TRBJ1-1, with D hard to call. Germline V gene lookup returns CDR1 LNHNV and CDR2 YYDKDF (reference sequence). V gave up 3 bases and J gave up 0 bases, with 14 bases separating them. This CDR3 has 16 residues. Here the CDR3 reads CATSSPAIKMNTEAFF. The CDR3 DNA is TGTGCCACCAGCAGCCCCGCTATAAAGATGAACACTGAAGCTTTCTTT.

This clonotype was found a few times. This sequence joins TRBV27 and TRBJ2-6, with a weak D call TRBD2 (6 bases). Germline V gene sequence: CDR1 MNHEY, CDR2 SMNVEV (reference sequence). This CDR3 spans 17 amino acids. V lost 3 bases to trimming and J lost 2 bases, with 14 bases between them. The CDR3 DNA is TGTGCCAGCAGTTTGGGTGGGGGACTCACTGGGGCCAACGTCCTGACTTTC. It codes for CASSLGGGLTGANVLTF.